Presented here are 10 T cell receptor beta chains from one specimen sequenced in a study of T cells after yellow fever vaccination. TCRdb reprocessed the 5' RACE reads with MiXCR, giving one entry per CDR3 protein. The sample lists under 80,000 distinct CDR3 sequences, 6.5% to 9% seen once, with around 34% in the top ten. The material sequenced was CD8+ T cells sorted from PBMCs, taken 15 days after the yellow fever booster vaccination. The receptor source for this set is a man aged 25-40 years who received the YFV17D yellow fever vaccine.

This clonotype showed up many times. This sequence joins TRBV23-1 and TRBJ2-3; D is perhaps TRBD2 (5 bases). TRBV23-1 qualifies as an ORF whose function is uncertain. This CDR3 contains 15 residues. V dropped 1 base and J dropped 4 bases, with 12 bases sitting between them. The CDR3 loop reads CASSQCSGLADTQYF. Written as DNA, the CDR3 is TGCGCCAGCAGTCAATGTTCGGGGTTGGCAGATACGCAGTATTTT.

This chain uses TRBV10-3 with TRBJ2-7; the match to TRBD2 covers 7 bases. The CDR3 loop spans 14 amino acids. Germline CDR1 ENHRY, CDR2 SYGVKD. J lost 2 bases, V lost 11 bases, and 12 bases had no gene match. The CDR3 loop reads CAGSSAGLAYEQYF. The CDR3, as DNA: TGTGCCGGCAGCTCAGCGGGATTAGCCTACGAGCAGTACTTC.

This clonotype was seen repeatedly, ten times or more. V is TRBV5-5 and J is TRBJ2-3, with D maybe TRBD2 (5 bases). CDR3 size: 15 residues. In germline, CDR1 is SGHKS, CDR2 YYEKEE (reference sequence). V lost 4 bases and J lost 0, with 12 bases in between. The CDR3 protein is CASSIGRTSTDTQYF. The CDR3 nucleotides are TGTGCCAGCAGCATCGGACGGACTAGCACAGATACGCAGTATTTT.

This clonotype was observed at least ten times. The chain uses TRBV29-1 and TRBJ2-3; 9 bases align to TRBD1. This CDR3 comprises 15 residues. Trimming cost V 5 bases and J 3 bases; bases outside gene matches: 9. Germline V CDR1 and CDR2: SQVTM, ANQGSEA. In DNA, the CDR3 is TGCAGCGTTCCTCCCGGGACAGGGTTAACAGATACGCAGTATTTT. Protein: CSVPPGTGLTDTQYF.

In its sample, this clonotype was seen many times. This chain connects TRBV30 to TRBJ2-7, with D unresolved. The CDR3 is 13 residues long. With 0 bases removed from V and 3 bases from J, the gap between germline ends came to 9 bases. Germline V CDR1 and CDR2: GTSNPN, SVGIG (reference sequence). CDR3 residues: CAWSVLSGYEQYF. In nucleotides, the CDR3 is TGTGCCTGGAGTGTACTCAGTGGCTACGAGCAGTACTTC.

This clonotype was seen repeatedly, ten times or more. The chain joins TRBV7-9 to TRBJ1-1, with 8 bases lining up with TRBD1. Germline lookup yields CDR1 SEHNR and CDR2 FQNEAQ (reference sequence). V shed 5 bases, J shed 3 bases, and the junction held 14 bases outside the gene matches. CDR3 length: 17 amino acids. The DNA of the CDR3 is TGTGCCAGCAGCCAGAATTTCGGGACAGGACTTCACACTGAAGCTTTCTTT. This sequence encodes CASSQNFGTGLHTEAFF.

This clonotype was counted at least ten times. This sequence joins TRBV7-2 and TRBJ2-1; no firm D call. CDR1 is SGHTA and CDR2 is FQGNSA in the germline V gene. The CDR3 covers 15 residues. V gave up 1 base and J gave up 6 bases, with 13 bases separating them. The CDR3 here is CASSLDGYSGNEQFF. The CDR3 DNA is TGTGCCAGCAGCTTAGATGGCTATTCGGGCAATGAGCAGTTCTTC.

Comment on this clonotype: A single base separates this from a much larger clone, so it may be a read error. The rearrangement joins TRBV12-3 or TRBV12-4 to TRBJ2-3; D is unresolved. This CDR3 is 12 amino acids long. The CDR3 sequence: CASTLMRDTQYF. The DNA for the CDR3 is TGTGCCAGCACTTTAATGCGGGATACGCAGTATTTT.

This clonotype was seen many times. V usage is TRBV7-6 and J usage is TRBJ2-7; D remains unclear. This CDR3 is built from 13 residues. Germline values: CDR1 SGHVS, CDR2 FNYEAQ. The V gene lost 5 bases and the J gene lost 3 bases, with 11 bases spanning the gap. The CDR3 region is CASSQTHHYEQYF. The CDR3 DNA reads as TGTGCCAGCAGCCAAACCCATCACTACGAGCAGTACTTC.

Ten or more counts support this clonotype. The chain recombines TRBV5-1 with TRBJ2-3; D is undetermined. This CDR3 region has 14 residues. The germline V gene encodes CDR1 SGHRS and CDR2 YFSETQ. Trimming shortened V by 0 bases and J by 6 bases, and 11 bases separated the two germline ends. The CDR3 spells CASSLEGPRDTQYF. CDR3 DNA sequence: TGCGCCAGCAGCTTGGAAGGCCCCCGGGATACGCAGTATTTT. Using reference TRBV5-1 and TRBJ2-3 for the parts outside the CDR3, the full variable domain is KAGVTQTPRYLIKTRGQQVTLSCSPISGHRSVSWYQQTPGQGLQFLFEYFSETQRNKGNFPGRFSGRQFSNSRSEMNVSTLELGDSALYLCASSLEGPRDTQYFGPGTRLTVL.